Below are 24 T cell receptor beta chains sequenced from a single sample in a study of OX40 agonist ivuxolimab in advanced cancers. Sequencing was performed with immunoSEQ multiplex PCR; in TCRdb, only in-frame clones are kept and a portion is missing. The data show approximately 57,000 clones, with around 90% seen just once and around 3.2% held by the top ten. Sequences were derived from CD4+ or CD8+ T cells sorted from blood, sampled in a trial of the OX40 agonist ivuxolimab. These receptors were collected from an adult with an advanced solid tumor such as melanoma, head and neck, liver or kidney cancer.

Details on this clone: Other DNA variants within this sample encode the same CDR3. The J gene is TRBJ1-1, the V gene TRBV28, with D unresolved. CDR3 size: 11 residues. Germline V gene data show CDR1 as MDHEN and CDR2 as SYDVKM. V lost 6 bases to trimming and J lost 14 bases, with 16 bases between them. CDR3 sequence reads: CASRDRRRAFF. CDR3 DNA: TGTGCCAGCAGAGATAGACGGAGGGCCTTCTTT. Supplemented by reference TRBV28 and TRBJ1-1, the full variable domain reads DVKVTQSSRYLVKRTGEKVFLECVQDMDHENMFWYRQDPGLGLRLIYFSYDVKMKEKGDIPEGYSVSREKKERFSLILESASTNQTSMYLCASRDRRRAFFGQGTRLTVV.

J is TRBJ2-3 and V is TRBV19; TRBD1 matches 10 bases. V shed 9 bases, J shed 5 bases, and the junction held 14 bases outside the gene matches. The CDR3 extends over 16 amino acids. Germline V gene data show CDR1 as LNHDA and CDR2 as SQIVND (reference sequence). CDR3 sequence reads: CASGDRGRGGIDTQYF. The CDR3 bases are TGTGCCAGCGGGGACAGGGGCCGGGGTGGAATAGATACGCAGTATTTT.

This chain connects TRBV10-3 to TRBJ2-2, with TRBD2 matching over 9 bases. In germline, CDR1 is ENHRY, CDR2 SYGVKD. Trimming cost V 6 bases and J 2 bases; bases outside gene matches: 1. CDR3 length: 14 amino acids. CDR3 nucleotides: TGTGCCATCAGGACTAGCGGTAACACCGGGGAGCTGTTTTTT. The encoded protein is CAIRTSGNTGELFF.

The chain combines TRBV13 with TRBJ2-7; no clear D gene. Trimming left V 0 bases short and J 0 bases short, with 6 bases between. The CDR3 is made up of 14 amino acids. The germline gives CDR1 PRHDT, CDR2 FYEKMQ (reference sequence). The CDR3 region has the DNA TGTGCCAGCAGCTTAGGGGGTGACTCCTACGAGCAGTACTTC. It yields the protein CASSLGGDSYEQYF.

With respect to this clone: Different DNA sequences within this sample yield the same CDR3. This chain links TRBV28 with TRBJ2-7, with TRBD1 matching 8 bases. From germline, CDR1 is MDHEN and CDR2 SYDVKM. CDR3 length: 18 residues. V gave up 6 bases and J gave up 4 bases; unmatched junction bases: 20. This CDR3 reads CASSSTGAYVGGFYEQYF. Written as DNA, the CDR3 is TGTGCCAGCAGCTCGACAGGGGCTTATGTTGGAGGCTTTTACGAGCAGTACTTC.

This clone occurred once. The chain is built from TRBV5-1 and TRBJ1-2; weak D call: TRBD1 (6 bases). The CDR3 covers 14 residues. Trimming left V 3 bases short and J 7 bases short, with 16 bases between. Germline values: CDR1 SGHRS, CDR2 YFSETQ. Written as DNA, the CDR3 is TGCGCCAGCAGCTCGGGGCAGGGGACCACTGGCTACACCTTC. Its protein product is CASSSGQGTTGYTF.

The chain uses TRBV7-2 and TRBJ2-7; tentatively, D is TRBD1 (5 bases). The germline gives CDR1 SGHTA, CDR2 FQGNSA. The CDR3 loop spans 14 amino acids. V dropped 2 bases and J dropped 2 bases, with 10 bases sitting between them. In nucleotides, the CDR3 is TGTGCCAGCAGCTTAAGGGGCAGTACCTACGAGCAGTACTTC. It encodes CASSLRGSTYEQYF.

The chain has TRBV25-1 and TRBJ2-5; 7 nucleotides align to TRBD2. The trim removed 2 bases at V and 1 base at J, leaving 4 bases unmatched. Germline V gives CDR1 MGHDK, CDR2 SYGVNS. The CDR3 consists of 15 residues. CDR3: CASSESGRGQETQYF. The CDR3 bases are TGTGCCAGCAGTGAAAGTGGGAGGGGCCAAGAGACCCAGTACTTC. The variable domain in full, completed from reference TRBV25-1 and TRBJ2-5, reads EADIYQTPRYLVIGTGKKITLECSQTMGHDKMYWYQQDPGMELHLIHYSYGVNSTEKGDLSSESTVSRIRTEHFPLTLESARPSHTSQYLCASSESGRGQETQYFGPGTRLLVL.

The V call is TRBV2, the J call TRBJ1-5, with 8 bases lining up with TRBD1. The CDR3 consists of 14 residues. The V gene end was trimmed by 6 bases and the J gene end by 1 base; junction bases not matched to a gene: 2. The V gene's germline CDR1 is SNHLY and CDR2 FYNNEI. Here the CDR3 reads CASRTGESNQPQHF. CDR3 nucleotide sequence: TGTGCCAGCAGGACAGGGGAGAGCAATCAGCCCCAGCATTTT.

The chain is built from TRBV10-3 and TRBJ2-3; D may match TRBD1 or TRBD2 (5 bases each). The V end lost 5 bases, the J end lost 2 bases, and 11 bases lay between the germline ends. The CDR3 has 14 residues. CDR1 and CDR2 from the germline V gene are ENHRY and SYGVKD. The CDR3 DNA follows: TGTGCCATCAGTCGGGACCCCAACACAGATACGCAGTATTTT. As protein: CAISRDPNTDTQYF.

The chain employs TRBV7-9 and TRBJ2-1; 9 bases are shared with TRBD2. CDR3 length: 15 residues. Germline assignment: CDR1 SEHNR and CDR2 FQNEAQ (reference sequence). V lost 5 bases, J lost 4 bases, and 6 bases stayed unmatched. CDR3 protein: CASSLSGSVYNEQFF. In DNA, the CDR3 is TGTGCCAGCAGCCTTAGCGGGAGCGTGTACAATGAGCAGTTCTTC.

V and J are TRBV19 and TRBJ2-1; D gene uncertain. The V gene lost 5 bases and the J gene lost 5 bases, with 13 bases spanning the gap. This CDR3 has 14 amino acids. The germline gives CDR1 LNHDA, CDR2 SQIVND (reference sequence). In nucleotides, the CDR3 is TGTGCCAGTAGTGGATCCCGAATTAACAATGAGCAGTTCTTC. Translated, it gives CASSGSRINNEQFF.

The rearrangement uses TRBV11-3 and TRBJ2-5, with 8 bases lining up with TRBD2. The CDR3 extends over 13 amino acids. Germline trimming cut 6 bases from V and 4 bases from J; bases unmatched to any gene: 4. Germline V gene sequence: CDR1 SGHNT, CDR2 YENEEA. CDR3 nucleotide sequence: TGTGCCAGCAGTCCCGCGGGAGGAGAGACCCAGTACTTC. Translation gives CASSPAGGETQYF.

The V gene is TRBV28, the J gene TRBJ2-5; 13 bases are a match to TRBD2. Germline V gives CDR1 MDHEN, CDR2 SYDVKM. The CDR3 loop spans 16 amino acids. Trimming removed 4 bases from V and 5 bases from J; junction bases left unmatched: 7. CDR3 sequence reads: CASSSPGLAGFETQYF. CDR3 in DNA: TGTGCCAGCAGTTCGCCGGGACTAGCGGGATTTGAGACCCAGTACTTC.

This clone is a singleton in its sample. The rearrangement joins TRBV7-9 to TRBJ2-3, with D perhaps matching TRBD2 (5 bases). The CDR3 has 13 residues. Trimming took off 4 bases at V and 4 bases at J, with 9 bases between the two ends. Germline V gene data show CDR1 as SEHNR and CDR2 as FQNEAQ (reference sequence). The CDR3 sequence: CASSSSGADTQYF. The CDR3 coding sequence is TGTGCCAGCAGCTCAAGCGGCGCAGATACGCAGTATTTT.

This chain's CDR3 is CSVGQTGGWQETQYF. The DNA for the CDR3 is TGCAGCGTTGGACAGACAGGGGGCTGGCAAGAGACCCAGTACTTC. J is TRBJ2-5 and V is TRBV29-1, with 10 nucleotides matching TRBD1. The germline CDR1 and CDR2 sequences are SQVTM and ANQGSEA. This CDR3 comprises 15 residues. Trimming cost V 4 bases and J 2 bases; bases outside gene matches: 7.

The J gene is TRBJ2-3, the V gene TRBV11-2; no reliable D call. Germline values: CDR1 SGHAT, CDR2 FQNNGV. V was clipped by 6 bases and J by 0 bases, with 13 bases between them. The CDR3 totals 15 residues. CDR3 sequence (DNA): TGTGCCAGCAGACTTATGCCGCATAGCACAGATACGCAGTATTTT. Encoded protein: CASRLMPHSTDTQYF. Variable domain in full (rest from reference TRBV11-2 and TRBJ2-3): EAGVAQSPRYKIIEKRQSVAFWCNPISGHATLYWYQQILGQGPKLLIQFQNNGVVDDSQLPKDRFSAERLKGVDSTLKIQPAKLEDSAVYLCASRLMPHSTDTQYFGPGTRLTVL.

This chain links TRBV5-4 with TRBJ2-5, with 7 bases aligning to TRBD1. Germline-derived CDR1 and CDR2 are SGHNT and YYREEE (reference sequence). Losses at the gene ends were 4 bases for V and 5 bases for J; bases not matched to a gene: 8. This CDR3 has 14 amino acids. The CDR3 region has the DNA TGTGCCAGCAGCCGGGGACAGCCTGGCGAGACCCAGTACTTC. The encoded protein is CASSRGQPGETQYF.

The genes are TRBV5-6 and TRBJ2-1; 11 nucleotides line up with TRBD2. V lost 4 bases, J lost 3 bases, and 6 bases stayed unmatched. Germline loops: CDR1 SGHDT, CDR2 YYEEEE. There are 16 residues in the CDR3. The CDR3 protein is CASSPLAGGLYNEQFF. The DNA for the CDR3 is TGTGCCAGCAGCCCATTAGCGGGAGGGCTCTACAATGAGCAGTTCTTC.

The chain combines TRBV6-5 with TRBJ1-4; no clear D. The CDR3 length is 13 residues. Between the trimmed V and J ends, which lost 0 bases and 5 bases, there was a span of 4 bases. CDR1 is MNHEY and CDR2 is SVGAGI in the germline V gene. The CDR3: CASSYSGNEKLFF. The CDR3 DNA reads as TGTGCCAGCAGTTACTCGGGAAATGAAAAACTGTTTTTT.

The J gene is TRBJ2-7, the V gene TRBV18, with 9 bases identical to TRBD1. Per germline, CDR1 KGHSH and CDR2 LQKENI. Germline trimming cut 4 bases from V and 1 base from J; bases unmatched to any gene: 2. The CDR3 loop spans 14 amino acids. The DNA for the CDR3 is TGTGCCAGCTCACAAGGACAGGGGTCCTACGAGCAGTACTTC. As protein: CASSQGQGSYEQYF.

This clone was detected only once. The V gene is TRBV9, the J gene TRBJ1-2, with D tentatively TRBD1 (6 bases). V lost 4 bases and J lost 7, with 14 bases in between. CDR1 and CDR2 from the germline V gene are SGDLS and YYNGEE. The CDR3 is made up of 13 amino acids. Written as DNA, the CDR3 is TGTGCCAGCAGCCCGAGGACAGATACTGGCTACACCTTC. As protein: CASSPRTDTGYTF.

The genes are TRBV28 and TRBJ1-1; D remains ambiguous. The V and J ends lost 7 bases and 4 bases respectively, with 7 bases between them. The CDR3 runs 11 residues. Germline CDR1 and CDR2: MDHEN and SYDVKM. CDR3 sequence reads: CASTTGTEAFF. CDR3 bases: TGTGCCAGCACTACGGGCACTGAAGCTTTCTTT. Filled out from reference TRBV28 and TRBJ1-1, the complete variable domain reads DVKVTQSSRYLVKRTGEKVFLECVQDMDHENMFWYRQDPGLGLRLIYFSYDVKMKEKGDIPEGYSVSREKKERFSLILESASTNQTSMYLCASTTGTEAFFGQGTRLTVV.

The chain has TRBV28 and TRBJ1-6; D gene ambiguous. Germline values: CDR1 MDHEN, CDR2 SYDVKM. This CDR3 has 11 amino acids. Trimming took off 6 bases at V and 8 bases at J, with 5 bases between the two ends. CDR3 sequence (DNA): TGTGCCAGCAGGGCGGATTCACCCCTCCACTTT. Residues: CASRADSPLHF.